This T cell receptor (beta chain) was observed in a study of shared clonotypes between healthy human individuals. At the level of the study: CD8 memory received one plate per donor, CD8 naive two, CD4 memory three and CD4 naive three.

Only in-frame clones appear in the TCRdb table, and some are missing; sequencing was by immunoSEQ multiplex PCR. Among about 1,800,000 clones, about 95% were seen once, and the ten largest hold more than 0.9%. Findings of the study overall: Richness estimates generally favored naive over memory subsets. Tissues were not sampled, only blood, and their repertoires likely differ.

Concerning this clone itself: Antigen unknown.

The naive CD8 subset, CD45RO-negative cells positively selected for CCR7, excluded terminally differentiated effector memory CD45RA+ cells. Every one of the donors was a Caucasian adult that lived in Nashville, Tennessee. CDR1 MNHEY and CDR2 SMNVEV come from the germline V gene (reference sequence). The CDR3 is made up of 14 amino acids. Trimming left V 6 bases short and J 5 bases short, with 16 bases between. The receptor comes from a man aged 18 to 29 in good health. The chain uses TRBV27 and TRBJ1-1; D is uncertain. Input material: naive CD8+ T cells sorted from blood. The DNA for the CDR3 is TGTGCCAGCAGGTTGGGTCACGGTGGGACTGAAGCTTTCTTT. It yields the protein CASRLGHGGTEAFF.